A selection of T cell receptor beta chains follows, all from one sample in a study of cytomegalovirus exposure and HLA in healthy donors. TCRdb keeps only in-frame clones here, not all; method: immunoSEQ multiplex PCR. The table includes 150,000 to 180,000 clones, about 80% detected once. Sample: PBMCs. Receptors were obtained from a man aged 30-40 years in good health and CMV-seropositive. CDR3s include the opening cysteine and the closing phenylalanine or tryptophan. A D gene is named only where the DNA matches it firmly. Rows give clone size only sometimes, using once, few, many, or a class for an expanded clone.

d_gene	v_gene	abundance	j_gene	len	CDR3aa	CDR3nt
.	TRBV7-3	.	TRBJ2-2	16	CASSLQVGGAGGELFF	TGTGCCAGCAGCCTCCAAGTGGGGGGGGCCGGCGGGGAGCTGTTTTTT
.	TRBV28	.	TRBJ1-2	14	CASRLGEGHYGYTF	TGTGCCAGCAGATTGGGGGAGGGTCACTATGGCTACACCTTC
.	TRBV7-9	few	TRBJ1-1	16	CASSLVVRALNTEAFF	TGTGCCAGCAGCTTAGTGGTCAGGGCACTAAACACTGAAGCTTTCTTT
.	TRBV27	.	TRBJ2-1	14	CASSLGLETREQFF	TGTGCCAGCAGTTTAGGTCTAGAAACCCGTGAGCAGTTCTTC
TRBD2	TRBV4-1	.	TRBJ2-3	18	CASSQETLLAGGADTQYF	TGCGCCAGCAGCCAAGAAACCCTACTAGCGGGAGGAGCAGATACGCAGTATTTT
TRBD1	TRBV19	.	TRBJ1-4	14	CASRSTGVNEKLFF	TGTGCCAGTAGATCGACAGGGGTAAATGAAAAACTGTTTTTT
.	TRBV6-6	.	TRBJ2-2	16	CASTLGVHTGTGELFF	TGTGCCAGCACCTTAGGGGTACACACCGGCACCGGGGAGCTGTTTTTT
.	TRBV6-5	.	TRBJ1-5	15	CASSYEGGSNQPQHF	TGTGCCAGCAGTTACGAGGGAGGGAGCAATCAGCCCCAGCATTTT
.	TRBV28	once	TRBJ1-5	17	CASSFPRGVRSNQPQHF	TGTGCCAGCAGTTTTCCTCGGGGGGTCCGTAGCAATCAGCCCCAGCATTTT
.	TRBV28	.	TRBJ1-2	13	CASSRTGNYGYTF	TGTGCCAGCAGTCGAACAGGAAACTATGGCTACACCTTC